The 17 T cell receptor beta chains below come from one sample, sequenced in a study of T-cell reconstitution after alpha-beta-depleted transplantation in children. Unique molecular identifiers featured in how the TCRbeta library was prepared. TCRdb re-called the PCR reads through MiXCR, storing one row per CDR3 protein. The sample lists some 500,000 distinct CDR3 sequences; around 16% were seen once. The sample consisted of PBMCs from the stem cell graft donor, taken from the stem cell graft. These receptors were collected from a human donor who donated a stem cell graft to a child with acute lymphoblastic leukemia.

This rearrangement joins TRBV5-1 to TRBJ2-3; no firm D call. CDR1 SGHRS and CDR2 YFSETQ come from the germline V gene. CDR3 length: 16 amino acids. Trimming pared 2 bases from V and 7 bases from J, leaving 20 bases between. CDR3 region: CASSLPLEWSGNTQYF. The CDR3 bases are TGCGCCAGCAGCTTACCCCTTGAATGGTCTGGAAATACGCAGTATTTT.

V is TRBV29-1 and J is TRBJ2-7; D unresolved. The CDR3 is 11 residues long. Trimming removed 8 bases at V and 3 bases at J, with 11 bases between. The V gene's germline CDR1 is SQVTM and CDR2 ANQGSEA. In nucleotides, the CDR3 is TGCAGCCTCGGACCCCACTACGAGCAGTACTTC. Translated: CSLGPHYEQYF.

The chain links TRBV29-1 to TRBJ1-3, with 10 bases fitting TRBD1. Germline trimming cut 6 bases from V and 4 bases from J; bases unmatched to any gene: 12. This CDR3 spans 16 amino acids. Germline values: CDR1 SQVTM, CDR2 ANQGSEA. The CDR3 reads CSVWSELTGGGNTIYF. CDR3 in DNA: TGCAGCGTCTGGTCAGAGTTGACAGGGGGCGGAAACACCATATATTTT.

The chain is built from TRBV5-1 and TRBJ2-1; TRBD2 is a possible D gene (6 bases). This CDR3 comprises 14 residues. From germline, CDR1 is SGHRS and CDR2 YFSETQ. V was trimmed by 4 bases and J by 6 bases, leaving 14 bases between them. CDR3 region: CASSLETSSNEQFF. CDR3 in DNA: TGCGCCAGCAGCCTGGAGACTAGTTCCAATGAGCAGTTCTTC.

Only a few counts were recorded for this clonotype. V usage is TRBV6-1 and J usage is TRBJ2-7, with TRBD2 matching 8 bases. J lost 2 bases, V lost 10 bases, and 13 bases had no gene match. Germline-derived CDR1 and CDR2 are MNHNS and SASEGT. The CDR3 length is 15 residues. CDR3 amino acids: CATSRRSGSAYEQYF. The CDR3 nucleotides are TGTGCCACCTCACGAAGGAGCGGGAGCGCCTACGAGCAGTACTTC.

This clonotype has a handful of counts. The chain has TRBV20-1 and TRBJ1-5; maybe TRBD1 (5 bases). Germline V gene sequence: CDR1 DFQATT, CDR2 SNEGSKA (reference sequence). This CDR3 has 15 residues. The V gene lost 0 bases and the J gene lost 4 bases, with 13 bases spanning the gap. This chain's CDR3 is CSARDIRGDNQPQHF. The CDR3 region has the DNA TGCAGTGCTAGAGACATAAGGGGAGATAATCAGCCCCAGCATTTT.

This clonotype was picked up many times. The chain carries TRBV12-3 or TRBV12-4 and TRBJ2-7, with no clear D. The CDR3 is made up of 13 amino acids. Deletions cut 1 base from V and 5 bases from J, with 9 bases between. CDR3 in DNA: TGTGCCAGCAGTTTAGGCCCCCAGGACGAGCAGTACTTC. Amino acid sequence: CASSLGPQDEQYF.

This clonotype was recorded a few times. The chain has TRBV6-5 and TRBJ1-3; TRBD1 might be the D (5 bases). Trimming took off 2 bases at V and 0 bases at J, with 5 bases between the two ends. The CDR3 loop spans 14 amino acids. Germline V lookup: CDR1 MNHEY, CDR2 SVGAGI. The CDR3 region has the DNA TGTGCCAGCAGTTACGGGGGCTCTGGAAACACCATATATTTT. This codes for CASSYGGSGNTIYF.

This clonotype has only a few counts. The V and J genes are TRBV5-1 and TRBJ2-1, with 7 positions matching TRBD1. The CDR3 covers 16 residues. The V gene end was trimmed by 2 bases and the J gene end by 0 bases; junction bases not matched to a gene: 5. Germline V lookup: CDR1 SGHRS, CDR2 YFSETQ. CDR3 DNA sequence: TGCGCCAGCAGCTTAAACCGGGACAGCTCCTACAATGAGCAGTTCTTC. Translation gives CASSLNRDSSYNEQFF. The full variable domain, with the rest looked up from reference TRBV5-1 and TRBJ2-1, is KAGVTQTPRYLIKTRGQQVTLSCSPISGHRSVSWYQQTPGQGLQFLFEYFSETQRNKGNFPGRFSGRQFSNSRSEMNVSTLELGDSALYLCASSLNRDSSYNEQFFGPGTRLTVL.

This clonotype was found many times. The rearrangement joins TRBV5-4 to TRBJ2-7, with no clear D. V lost 1 base, J lost 2 bases, and 4 bases lay in between. The germline gives CDR1 SGHNT, CDR2 YYREEE (reference sequence). The CDR3 is 12 amino acids. CDR3 amino acids: CASSLNPYEQYF. The CDR3, as DNA: TGTGCCAGCAGCTTGAACCCCTACGAGCAGTACTTC.

This clonotype showed up just a few times. The V and J genes are TRBV2 and TRBJ1-3, with D possibly being TRBD1 (6 bases). CDR3 size: 16 residues. The V gene's germline CDR1 is SNHLY and CDR2 FYNNEI. Trimming took off 1 base at V and 4 bases at J, with 14 bases between the two ends. This CDR3 is CASSEGRWGLGNTIYF. The DNA for the CDR3 is TGTGCCAGCAGTGAAGGGCGGTGGGGGCTCGGAAACACCATATATTTT. Variable domain in full (rest from reference TRBV2 and TRBJ1-3): EPEVTQTPSHQVTQMGQEVILRCVPISNHLYFYWYRQILGQKVEFLVSFYNNEISEKSEIFDDQFSVERPDGSNFTLKIRSTKLEDSAMYFCASSEGRWGLGNTIYFGEGSWLTVV.

This clonotype was recorded a few times. The V gene is TRBV5-1, the J gene TRBJ2-7; D ambiguous. Trimming left V 0 bases short and J 3 bases short, with 13 bases between. The CDR3 is made up of 15 amino acids. Per the germline V gene, CDR1 is SGHRS and CDR2 is YFSETQ. CDR3: CASSLGSVTLYEQYF. The DNA for the CDR3 is TGCGCCAGCAGCTTGGGTTCGGTAACACTCTACGAGCAGTACTTC.

This clonotype was seen a few times. The rearrangement joins TRBV2 to TRBJ2-2; 14 bases line up with TRBD2. V lost 8 bases and J lost 2; bases outside the gene matches: 10. This CDR3 comprises 18 residues. Germline V lookup: CDR1 SNHLY, CDR2 FYNNEI. CDR3 sequence: CASRIGGLAGANTGELFF. CDR3 coding DNA: TGTGCCAGCCGGATTGGGGGACTAGCGGGAGCAAACACCGGGGAGCTGTTTTTT.

Only a few counts were recorded for this clonotype. The chain combines TRBV3-1 with TRBJ1-1; 8 bases line up with TRBD1. The germline CDR1 and CDR2 sequences are LGHDT and YNNKEL (reference sequence). This CDR3 has 14 residues. J lost 6 bases, V lost 9 bases, and 12 bases had no gene match. CDR3 in amino acids: CASATGQGISEAFF. CDR3 in DNA: TGTGCCAGTGCTACAGGACAGGGTATCTCTGAAGCTTTCTTT.

This clonotype was observed a handful of times. The V call is TRBV7-8, the J call TRBJ2-1; D is unclear. The CDR3 consists of 14 residues. Per germline, CDR1 SGHVS and CDR2 FQNEAQ. With 5 bases removed from V and 8 bases from J, the gap between germline ends came to 16 bases. CDR3 in DNA: TGTGCCAGCAGCACAAATCCAGTGTGGGATGAGCAGTTCTTC. It yields the protein CASSTNPVWDEQFF.

This clonotype was found a few times. This rearrangement joins TRBV20-1 to TRBJ2-1; D is tentatively TRBD1 or TRBD2 (5 bases each). The V and J ends lost 2 bases and 4 bases respectively, with 9 bases between them. The CDR3 has 13 amino acids. Germline CDR1 and CDR2: DFQATT and SNEGSKA (reference sequence). The DNA for the CDR3 is TGCAGTGCTAGAAGGGACGGTTACAATGAGCAGTTCTTC. This sequence encodes CSARRDGYNEQFF.

The chain links TRBV4-1 to TRBJ2-7; 7 nucleotides line up with TRBD1. The CDR3 covers 16 residues. Trimming removed 4 bases from V and 3 bases from J; junction bases left unmatched: 12. Germline assignment: CDR1 MGHRA and CDR2 YSYEKL. Here the CDR3 reads CASSLSLEGGGYEQYF. The CDR3 coding sequence is TGCGCCAGCAGCCTTTCCTTGGAAGGGGGCGGCTACGAGCAGTACTTC.